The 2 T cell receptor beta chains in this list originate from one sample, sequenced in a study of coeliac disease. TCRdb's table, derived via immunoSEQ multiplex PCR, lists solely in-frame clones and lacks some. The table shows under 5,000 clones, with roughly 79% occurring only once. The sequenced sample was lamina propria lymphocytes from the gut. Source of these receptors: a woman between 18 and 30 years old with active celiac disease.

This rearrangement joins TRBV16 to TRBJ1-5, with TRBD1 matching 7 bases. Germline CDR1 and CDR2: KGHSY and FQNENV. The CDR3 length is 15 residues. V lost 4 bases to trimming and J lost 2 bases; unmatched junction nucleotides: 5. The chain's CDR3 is CASSLYRGGNQPQHF. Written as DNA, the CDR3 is TGTGCCAGCAGCCTTTACAGGGGTGGCAATCAGCCCCAGCATTTT.

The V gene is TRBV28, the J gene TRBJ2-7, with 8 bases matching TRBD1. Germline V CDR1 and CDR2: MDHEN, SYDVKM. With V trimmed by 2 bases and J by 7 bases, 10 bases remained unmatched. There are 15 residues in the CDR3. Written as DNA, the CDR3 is TGTGCCAGCAGTTTACGCCCCCAGGGGGCAGGGGAGCAGTACTTC. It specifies CASSLRPQGAGEQYF.